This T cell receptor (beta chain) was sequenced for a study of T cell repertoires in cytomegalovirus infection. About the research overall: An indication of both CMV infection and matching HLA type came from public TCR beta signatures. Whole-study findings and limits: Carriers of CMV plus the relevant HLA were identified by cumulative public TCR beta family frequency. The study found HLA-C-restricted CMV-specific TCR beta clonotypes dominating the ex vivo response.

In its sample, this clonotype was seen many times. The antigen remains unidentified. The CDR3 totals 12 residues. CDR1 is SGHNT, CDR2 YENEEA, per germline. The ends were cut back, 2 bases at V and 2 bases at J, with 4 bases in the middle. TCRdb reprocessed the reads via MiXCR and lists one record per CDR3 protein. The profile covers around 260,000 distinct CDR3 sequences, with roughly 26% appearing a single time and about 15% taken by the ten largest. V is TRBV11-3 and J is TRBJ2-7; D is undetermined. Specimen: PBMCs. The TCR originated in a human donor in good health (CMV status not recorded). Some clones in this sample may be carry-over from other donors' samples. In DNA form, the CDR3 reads TGTGCCAGCAGCTTACAGGCCTACGAGCAGTACTTC. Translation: CASSLQAYEQYF.